This T cell receptor (beta chain) derives from a study of shared clonotypes between healthy human individuals. Background on the study: Donors had three CD4 naive, three CD4 memory, two CD8 naive and one CD8 memory plate apiece. Study-wide results and caveats: Lower generation probabilities were found for non-shared clonotypes than for those shared by all four donors.

Trimming took 1 base from V and 6 from J, leaving 12 bases between them. CDR1 and CDR2 (germline): LGHNA, YSLEER. The CDR3 spans 14 residues. When replicate PCRs were run on sorted subsets, they used 150 to 250 ng DNA, about 30,000 T cell genomes. Assay: immunoSEQ multiplex PCR; the TCRdb copy retains only in-frame clones and omits some. This sample yields about 1.5 million clones, of which roughly 98% are seen a single time; approximately 0.44% belongs to the top ten. Concerning this clone: Its antigen is not known.

The clonotype was recovered from a young man in good health. V gene TRBV4-3 combines with J gene TRBJ1-2; possibly TRBD1 for D (6 bases). The sample comprised naive CD4+ T cells sorted from blood. Subset here: CD45RA+ positively selected. The chain's CDR3 is CASSQGGQSHGYTF. The CDR3 region has the DNA TGCGCCAGCAGCCAAGGTGGACAGTCGCATGGCTACACCTTC.